The 14 T cell receptor beta chains below were found in one sample sequenced in a study of cytomegalovirus exposure and HLA in healthy donors. With 60 Vbeta and 13 Jbeta primers, the PCR was carried out. The protocol was immunoSEQ multiplex PCR, while the TCRdb copy is restricted to in-frame clones and leaves out a portion. The table has roughly 66,000 clones, roughly 66% seen once. Sequencing was performed on PBMCs. Receptor source: a woman aged 45-65 years in good health and CMV-seronegative.

The V gene is TRBV7-6, the J gene TRBJ2-1; TRBD1 matches 7 bases. Germline CDR1 and CDR2: SGHVS and FNYEAQ. CDR3 size: 14 residues. Trimming at V came to 6 bases and at J to 5 bases, leaving 7 bases not matched to a gene. The CDR3 loop reads CASRPRGQDNEQFF. DNA of the CDR3: TGTGCCAGCAGGCCTAGGGGGCAGGACAATGAGCAGTTCTTC. The whole variable domain, filled in from reference TRBV7-6 and TRBJ2-1, reads GAGVSQSPRYKVTKRGQDVALRCDPISGHVSLYWYRQALGQGPEFLTYFNYEAQQDKSGLPNDRFSAERPEGSISTLTIQRTEQRDSAMYRCASRPRGQDNEQFFGPGTRLTVL.

This clone has ten or more counts. The chain uses TRBV19 and TRBJ2-1, with 7 bases that match TRBD2. Germline values: CDR1 LNHDA, CDR2 SQIVND (reference sequence). J was trimmed by 9 bases and V by 3 bases; bases with no gene match: 2. The CDR3 has 12 residues. In nucleotides, the CDR3 is TGTGCCAGTAGTATTGGGGGGGGTGAGCAGTTCTTC. This translates into CASSIGGGEQFF. The full variable domain, in which reference TRBV19 and TRBJ2-1 provide the parts outside the CDR3, is DGGITQSPKYLFRKEGQNVTLSCEQNLNHDAMYWYRQDPGQGLRLIYYSQIVNDFQKGDIAEGYSVSREKKESFPLTVTSAQKNPTAFYLCASSIGGGEQFFGPGTRLTVL.

This clone was found a few times. V is TRBV2 and J is TRBJ2-7, with TRBD2 matching 14 bases. The CDR3 covers 18 residues. The ends lost 3 bases at V and 5 bases at J; junction bases unmatched: 12. The germline gives CDR1 SNHLY, CDR2 FYNNEI. CDR3 protein: CASSEGGGLAGEGDEQYF. In DNA form, the CDR3 reads TGTGCCAGCAGTGAGGGTGGGGGACTAGCGGGAGAGGGGGACGAGCAGTACTTC. The full variable domain, rest sourced from reference TRBV2 and TRBJ2-7, is EPEVTQTPSHQVTQMGQEVILRCVPISNHLYFYWYRQILGQKVEFLVSFYNNEISEKSEIFDDQFSVERPDGSNFTLKIRSTKLEDSAMYFCASSEGGGLAGEGDEQYFGPGTRLTVT.

J is TRBJ2-7 and V is TRBV5-1; TRBD1 aligns across 8 bases. The CDR3 covers 14 residues. V shed 3 bases and J 5 bases; nucleotides not matched to a gene: 7. The germline V gene encodes CDR1 SGHRS and CDR2 YFSETQ. The CDR3 nucleotides read TGCGCCAGCAGCTCAATGGACAGGGAGGACGAGCAGTACTTC. It translates to CASSSMDREDEQYF.

The chain recombines TRBV18 with TRBJ1-4, with a weak D call TRBD1 (5 bases). Looked up from germline, CDR1 is KGHSH and CDR2 is LQKENI. This CDR3 region has 15 residues. V lost 0 bases and J 7 bases, leaving 12 bases between the germline ends. CDR3 region: CASSPPSQGGEKLFF. The CDR3 DNA reads TGTGCCAGCTCACCACCGTCCCAGGGAGGTGAAAAACTGTTTTTT.

The chain employs TRBV9 and TRBJ2-1, with TRBD2 identical over 11 bases. The CDR3 spans 16 residues. Per the germline V gene, CDR1 is SGDLS and CDR2 is YYNGEE. Losses at the gene ends were 2 bases for V and 4 bases for J; bases not matched to a gene: 5. The CDR3 DNA sequence: TGTGCCAGCAGCGTGATGGGGACTAGCGGTTACAATGAGCAGTTCTTC. This codes for CASSVMGTSGYNEQFF.

The genes are TRBV27 and TRBJ2-1; the match to TRBD2 covers 13 bases. The V and J ends lost 6 bases and 1 base, in that order; junction bases with no gene match: 9. Germline loops: CDR1 MNHEY, CDR2 SMNVEV (reference sequence). CDR3 length equals 18 residues. This chain's CDR3 is CASRAGLAGLPSYNEQFF. CDR3 bases: TGTGCCAGCAGAGCGGGACTAGCGGGATTACCGTCCTACAATGAGCAGTTCTTC.

V usage is TRBV19 and J usage is TRBJ1-2; 7 bases match TRBD1. CDR3 length: 15 amino acids. CDR1 and CDR2 (germline): LNHDA, SQIVND (reference sequence). The V gene end was trimmed by 10 bases and the J gene end by 4 bases; junction bases not matched to a gene: 15. The CDR3 loop reads CATLPQGSNGYGYTF. The CDR3 DNA sequence: TGTGCCACCCTCCCACAGGGGTCGAATGGCTATGGCTACACCTTC. Full variable domain (rest looked up from reference TRBV19 and TRBJ1-2): DGGITQSPKYLFRKEGQNVTLSCEQNLNHDAMYWYRQDPGQGLRLIYYSQIVNDFQKGDIAEGYSVSREKKESFPLTVTSAQKNPTAFYLCATLPQGSNGYGYTFGSGTRLTVV.

This clone was detected once. The chain uses TRBV4-3 and TRBJ2-3, with D perhaps matching TRBD1 (7 bases). CDR3 length: 16 amino acids. The germline V gene encodes CDR1 LGHNA and CDR2 YSLEER. Trimming took off 1 base at V and 4 bases at J, with 15 bases between the two ends. CDR3 in amino acids: CASSQGFQGGADTQYF. DNA for the CDR3: TGCGCCAGCAGCCAAGGGTTCCAGGGGGGAGCAGATACGCAGTATTTT.

This clone was counted only a few times. This chain connects TRBV25-1 to TRBJ2-6; the D gene is possibly TRBD1 (5 bases). Trimming removed 8 bases at V and 1 base at J, with 9 bases between. The CDR3 is made up of 14 amino acids. Germline CDR1 reads MGHDK; CDR2 reads SYGVNS. CDR3 nucleotide sequence: TGTGCCAGCCATACAGGATCTGGGGCCAACGTCCTGACTTTC. It yields the protein CASHTGSGANVLTF.

This clone showed up just once. The chain has TRBV29-1 and TRBJ2-7; unclear D gene. Germline lookup yields CDR1 SQVTM and CDR2 ANQGSEA. This CDR3 contains 11 residues. Trimming took off 5 bases at V and 3 bases at J, with 8 bases between the two ends. Written as DNA, the CDR3 is TGCAGCGTTCGTGGCAGCTACGAGCAGTACTTC. Translated, it gives CSVRGSYEQYF.

This clone has just one count. The chain employs TRBV5-6 and TRBJ2-1; 7 nucleotides match TRBD2. CDR1 and CDR2 from the germline V gene are SGHDT and YYEEEE. The CDR3 totals 15 residues. V trimming: 1 base; J trimming: 3 bases; junction bases outside the gene matches: 4. The CDR3, as DNA: TGTGCCAGCAGCTTGATGGGGGAGGGCTACAATGAGCAGTTCTTC. Protein: CASSLMGEGYNEQFF.

The V gene is TRBV7-7, the J gene TRBJ2-2, with D perhaps matching TRBD2 (6 bases). Germline CDR1 reads SSHAT; CDR2 reads FNYEAQ (reference sequence). The CDR3 loop spans 11 amino acids. The CDR3 protein is CVLGSGGELFF. The CDR3 nucleotides are TGTGTCCTCGGGAGCGGCGGGGAGCTGTTTTTT.

The chain couples TRBV29-1 to TRBJ2-5, with TRBD2 matching 8 bases. Trimming cost V 6 bases and J 1 base; bases outside gene matches: 7. CDR1 and CDR2 from the germline V gene are SQVTM and ANQGSEA. This CDR3 is 14 amino acids long. CDR3 nucleotides: TGCAGCGTCCCGGGAGGGGGGATCCAAGAGACCCAGTACTTC. Protein: CSVPGGGIQETQYF.